This T cell receptor beta chain originates from a study of blood T cells in healthy people across ages. Using a J-beta primer mix together with a sample-barcoded 5' primer, a second PCR was run for about 6 to 11 cycles. TCRdb reprocessed the 5' RACE reads via MiXCR and lists one record per CDR3 protein. The repertoire holds more than 750,000 distinct CDR3 sequences, with roughly 28% as singletons. The CDR3 loop spans 16 amino acids. Trimming took 5 bases from V and 2 from J, leaving 18 bases between them. CDR1 and CDR2 (germline): MNHEY, SMNVEV (reference sequence). The sample was also reused in another study, on T cells of mothers and their children.

Material: blood. The sequence came from a woman aged 40-49 years in good health. The genes are TRBV27 and TRBJ2-5, with D perhaps given as TRBD1 or TRBD2 (6 bases each). The chain's CDR3 is CASSPGLGAGQETQYF. DNA of the CDR3: TGTGCCAGCAGTCCGGGGCTGGGGGCGGGGCAAGAGACCCAGTACTTC.